This passage covers 24 T cell receptor beta chains from one sample sequenced in a study of blood T cell repertoires in COVID-19. Method: immunoSEQ multiplex PCR; TCRdb's copy keeps in-frame clones and lacks some. The repertoire holds 450,000 or so clones, with less than 95% as singletons. The sequenced material came from PBMCs or T cells enriched from blood (not recorded which). These TCRs come from a man younger than 35 who had recovered from COVID-19.

This chain connects TRBV28 to TRBJ1-5; 7 positions match TRBD1. Germline values: CDR1 MDHEN, CDR2 SYDVKM. Unmatched junction bases numbered 8, after V lost 5 bases and J lost 4 bases. There are 15 residues in the CDR3. CDR3 in DNA: TGTGCCAGCAGTGGACAGGTGGGCTATAATCAGCCCCAGCATTTT. Residues: CASSGQVGYNQPQHF.

CDR3 nucleotides: TGTGCCAGCAGCTTACTTACAGGGCGGAACTACGAGCAGTACTTC. It encodes CASSLLTGRNYEQYF. The rearrangement joins TRBV11-2 to TRBJ2-7, with D possibly matching TRBD1 (6 bases). CDR3 length: 15 amino acids. The V gene's germline CDR1 is SGHAT and CDR2 FQNNGV. V lost 2 bases to trimming and J lost 3 bases, with 14 bases between them. Filled out from reference TRBV11-2 and TRBJ2-7, the complete variable domain reads EAGVAQSPRYKIIEKRQSVAFWCNPISGHATLYWYQQILGQGPKLLIQFQNNGVVDDSQLPKDRFSAERLKGVDSTLKIQPAKLEDSAVYLCASSLLTGRNYEQYFGPGTRLTVT.

The rearrangement uses TRBV30 and TRBJ2-2, with 7 bases fitting TRBD1. This CDR3 contains 16 residues. Germline CDR1 GTSNPN, CDR2 SVGIG (reference sequence). The V gene end was trimmed by 5 bases and the J gene end by 5 bases; junction bases not matched to a gene: 14. For the CDR3, the DNA is TGTGCCTGGGAGTCAGGCCGAGGGGGCGCGACCGGGGAGCTGTTTTTT. Translated: CAWESGRGGATGELFF.

This chain connects TRBV2 to TRBJ2-7, with 13 nucleotides matching TRBD2. The V gene end was trimmed by 6 bases and the J gene end by 4 bases; junction bases not matched to a gene: 15. This CDR3 comprises 18 residues. Per germline, CDR1 SNHLY and CDR2 FYNNEI. CDR3 in amino acids: CASSEFLTSGRAGYEQYF. The CDR3 DNA is TGTGCCAGCAGCGAATTCCTAACTAGCGGGAGGGCCGGGTACGAGCAGTACTTC.

This chain uses TRBV29-1 with TRBJ2-7; 7 nucleotides agree with TRBD1. CDR1 and CDR2 (germline): SQVTM, ANQGSEA. V lost 6 bases, J lost 2 bases, and 10 bases stayed unmatched. The CDR3 runs to 14 residues. As DNA, the CDR3 is TGCAGCGTGGCAGGGACAGAGCCAACCTACGAGCAGTACTTC. This sequence encodes CSVAGTEPTYEQYF.

V and J are TRBV27 and TRBJ1-4; perhaps TRBD1 as D (6 bases). V dropped 0 bases and J dropped 0 bases, with 17 bases sitting between them. Germline values: CDR1 MNHEY, CDR2 SMNVEV (reference sequence). This CDR3 spans 19 amino acids. In DNA form, the CDR3 reads TGTGCCAGCAGTTTATCGGTCCGGGACACTGGAGCAACTAATGAAAAACTGTTTTTT. Encoded protein: CASSLSVRDTGATNEKLFF. The full variable domain, its missing parts supplied by reference TRBV27 and TRBJ1-4, is EAQVTQNPRYLITVTGKKLTVTCSQNMNHEYMSWYRQDPGLGLRQIYYSMNVEVTDKGDVPEGYKVSRKEKRNFPLILESPSPNQTSLYFCASSLSVRDTGATNEKLFFGSGTQLSVL.

The chain is built from TRBV9 and TRBJ2-1; TRBD2 matches 10 bases. With 3 bases clipped from V and 3 bases from J, the junction kept 6 bases outside the gene matches. There are 16 residues in the CDR3. Germline lookup yields CDR1 SGDLS and CDR2 YYNGEE. CDR3: CASSAGGLANYNEQFF. Written as DNA, the CDR3 is TGTGCCAGCAGCGCGGGGGGACTAGCGAACTACAATGAGCAGTTCTTC.

This clone was detected once. The J gene is TRBJ2-7, the V gene TRBV7-7; TRBD2 agrees at 8 bases. Trimming took 5 bases from V and 6 from J; bases not matched to a gene: 12. The CDR3 length is 15 residues. Germline assignment: CDR1 SSHAT and CDR2 FNYEAQ (reference sequence). The CDR3 nucleotides are TGTGCCAGCAGCCCCGGGGGGGCGGGGGCTCGCGAGCAGTACTTC. As protein: CASSPGGAGAREQYF.

The chain employs TRBV6-1 and TRBJ2-1; TRBD2 agrees at 9 bases. In germline, CDR1 is MNHNS, CDR2 SASEGT. The CDR3 consists of 16 residues. The V gene end was trimmed by 6 bases and the J gene end by 0 bases; junction bases not matched to a gene: 6. The CDR3 here is CASSELAGDSYNEQFF. The CDR3 bases are TGTGCCAGCAGCGAATTAGCGGGAGACTCCTACAATGAGCAGTTCTTC.

V gene TRBV11-2 combines with J gene TRBJ1-4; D may be TRBD1 (5 bases). The CDR3 runs to 15 residues. CDR1 is SGHAT and CDR2 is FQNNGV in the germline V gene. V lost 5 bases and J 6 bases, leaving 16 bases between the germline ends. This chain's CDR3 is CASSQPTGIYEKLFF. CDR3 nucleotide sequence: TGTGCCAGCAGCCAACCTACAGGCATCTATGAAAAACTGTTTTTT.

The table lists this clone with a count of one. The chain links TRBV3-1 (or the pseudogene TRBV3-2) to TRBJ2-5; TRBD1 aligns across 7 bases. After removal of 2 bases from V and 3 bases from J, the junction contained 9 bases not matched to a gene. This CDR3 contains 16 residues. Germline V gene data show CDR1 as LGHDT and CDR2 as YNNKEL (reference sequence). The CDR3 DNA reads as TGTGCCAGCAGCCAATTAGTCGACAGGGCTGAAGAGACCCAGTACTTC. It specifies CASSQLVDRAEETQYF.

J is TRBJ1-5 and V is TRBV19; TRBD1 might be the D (6 bases). The CDR3 covers 16 residues. Looked up from germline, CDR1 is LNHDA and CDR2 is SQIVND (reference sequence). V lost 4 bases to trimming and J lost 5 bases, with 18 bases between them. As DNA, the CDR3 is TGTGCCAGTAGTAAGAATACAGGGAATCGATATCAGCCCCAGCATTTT. It specifies CASSKNTGNRYQPQHF.

The CDR3 DNA sequence: TGCGCCAGCAGCTCCGTGACAGCGAACACTGAAGCTTTCTTT. Protein: CASSSVTANTEAFF. This sequence joins TRBV5-1 and TRBJ1-1; possibly TRBD1 for D (5 bases). V dropped 3 bases and J dropped 1 base, with 10 bases sitting between them. CDR1 and CDR2 from the germline V gene are SGHRS and YFSETQ. The CDR3 contains 14 residues. Together with reference TRBV5-1 and TRBJ1-1, the CDR3 gives the full variable domain: KAGVTQTPRYLIKTRGQQVTLSCSPISGHRSVSWYQQTPGQGLQFLFEYFSETQRNKGNFPGRFSGRQFSNSRSEMNVSTLELGDSALYLCASSSVTANTEAFFGQGTRLTVV.

Only a few counts were recorded for this clone. This chain uses TRBV2 with TRBJ1-4; D not resolved. In germline, CDR1 is SNHLY, CDR2 FYNNEI. Trimming shortened V by 2 bases and J by 1 base, and 11 bases separated the two germline ends. There are 16 residues in the CDR3. CDR3 DNA sequence: TGTGCCAGCAGTGAAAGGCCAGCTAGAACTAATGAAAAACTGTTTTTT. Protein sequence: CASSERPARTNEKLFF.

V gene TRBV7-2 combines with J gene TRBJ1-5; perhaps TRBD1 as D (6 bases). Trimming shortened V by 5 bases and J by 0 bases, and 20 bases separated the two germline ends. The CDR3 runs to 18 residues. The germline CDR1 and CDR2 sequences are SGHTA and FQGNSA. This CDR3 is CASSHWTVPFYSNQPQHF. The DNA of the CDR3 is TGTGCCAGCAGCCATTGGACAGTCCCTTTCTATAGCAATCAGCCCCAGCATTTT.

The V gene is TRBV30, the J gene TRBJ2-1; possible D gene TRBD2, 5 bases. Trimming pared 7 bases from V and 4 bases from J, leaving 14 bases between. In germline, CDR1 is GTSNPN, CDR2 SVGIG (reference sequence). The CDR3 is 13 residues long. The DNA of the CDR3 is TGTGCCTTAACGGCGGGTGGGTACAATGAGCAGTTCTTC. It is translated as CALTAGGYNEQFF.

The V and J genes are TRBV11-2 and TRBJ2-5, with 8 bases matching TRBD2. CDR1 SGHAT and CDR2 FQNNGV come from the germline V gene. This CDR3 is 16 amino acids long. Germline trimming cut 4 bases from V and 6 bases from J; bases unmatched to any gene: 13. CDR3 nucleotide sequence: TGTGCCAGCAGCTCCACCCGCGGGGGGCGAGGAAAGACCCAGTACTTC. It is translated as CASSSTRGGRGKTQYF.

The genes are TRBV5-1 and TRBJ2-1, with 9 positions matching TRBD1. The V and J ends lost 7 bases and 5 bases, in that order; junction bases with no gene match: 7. This CDR3 is 14 amino acids long. Germline assignment: CDR1 SGHRS and CDR2 YFSETQ. CDR3 DNA: TGCGCCAGCTCCGGGACAGGGACAAACAATGAGCAGTTCTTC. Amino acids: CASSGTGTNNEQFF.

The chain has TRBV10-1 and TRBJ2-1; perhaps TRBD2 as D (6 bases). The V gene's germline CDR1 is WNHNN and CDR2 SYGVQD (reference sequence). The CDR3 runs 14 residues. Trimming stripped 6 bases from V and 9 bases from J, with 18 bases between. CDR3 sequence (DNA): TGCGCCAGCAGCGGGAGTCGAGGTGGGGGTGAGCAGTTCTTC. It is translated as CASSGSRGGGEQFF.

The chain has TRBV27 and TRBJ1-6, with a tentative D call TRBD1 (5 bases). The germline V and J ends were trimmed by 2 bases and 9 bases, with 17 bases remaining between them. CDR3 length: 16 amino acids. CDR1 and CDR2 from the germline V gene are MNHEY and SMNVEV (reference sequence). For the CDR3, the DNA is TGTGCCAGCAGTTTAGAAGGGGTTCCCAACCCTTCACCCCTCCACTTT. As protein: CASSLEGVPNPSPLHF.

With respect to this clone: Other DNA sequences in this specimen translate into the identical CDR3. The gene calls are TRBV9 and TRBJ1-1; D call uncertain. This CDR3 is built from 14 residues. Germline V gene lookup returns CDR1 SGDLS and CDR2 YYNGEE. The V gene lost 0 bases and the J gene lost 1 base, with 7 bases spanning the gap. The CDR3 DNA follows: TGTGCCAGCAGCGTAGGTTCGGGGAACACTGAAGCTTTCTTT. Its translation: CASSVGSGNTEAFF.

The chain is built from TRBV19 and TRBJ2-5; 9 bases line up with TRBD1. The CDR3 sequence is 13 residues long. Trimming took 6 bases from V and 5 from J; bases not matched to a gene: 4. From germline, CDR1 is LNHDA and CDR2 SQIVND (reference sequence). The CDR3 DNA is TGTGCCAGTAGACGGACAGGGGCCGAGACCCAGTACTTC. Translation: CASRRTGAETQYF.

CDR3 loop: CASTLLVNSPLHF. The CDR3, as DNA: TGTGCCAGCACCCTACTGGTTAATTCACCCCTCCACTTT. The rearrangement joins TRBV12-3 or TRBV12-4 to TRBJ1-6; D is unclear. The CDR3 has 13 residues. V dropped 7 bases and J dropped 6 bases, with 10 bases sitting between them.

The chain uses TRBV7-2 and TRBJ1-4; D unclear. Germline CDR1 and CDR2: SGHTA and FQGNSA. V was clipped by 5 bases and J by 8 bases, with 12 bases between them. CDR3 length: 13 amino acids. The CDR3 is CASSPSGGEKLFF. CDR3 in DNA: TGTGCCAGCAGCCCCTCCGGAGGCGAAAAACTGTTTTTT. Using reference TRBV7-2 and TRBJ1-4 for the parts outside the CDR3, the full variable domain is GAGVSQSPSNKVTEKGKDVELRCDPISGHTALYWYRQSLGQGLEFLIYFQGNSAPDKSGLPSDRFSAERTGGSVSTLTIQRTQQEDSAVYLCASSPSGGEKLFFGSGTQLSVL.